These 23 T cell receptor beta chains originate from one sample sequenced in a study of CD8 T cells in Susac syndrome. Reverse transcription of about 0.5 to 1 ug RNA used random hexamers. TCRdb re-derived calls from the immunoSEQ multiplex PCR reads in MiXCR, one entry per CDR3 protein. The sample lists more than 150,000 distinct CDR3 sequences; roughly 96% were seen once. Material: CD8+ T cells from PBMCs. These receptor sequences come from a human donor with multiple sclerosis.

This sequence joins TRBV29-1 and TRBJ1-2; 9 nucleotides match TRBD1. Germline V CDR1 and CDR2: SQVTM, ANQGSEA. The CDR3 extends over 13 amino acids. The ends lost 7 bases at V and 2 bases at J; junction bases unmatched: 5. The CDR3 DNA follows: TGCAGCGGTAGGACAGGGGAAAACTATGGCTACACCTTC. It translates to CSGRTGENYGYTF.

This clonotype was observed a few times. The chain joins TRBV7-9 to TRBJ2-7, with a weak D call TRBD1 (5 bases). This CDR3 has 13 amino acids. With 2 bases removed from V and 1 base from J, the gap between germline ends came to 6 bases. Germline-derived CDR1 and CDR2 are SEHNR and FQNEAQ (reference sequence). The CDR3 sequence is CASSLPGSYEQYF. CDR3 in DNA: TGTGCCAGCAGCTTACCAGGGTCCTACGAGCAGTACTTC.

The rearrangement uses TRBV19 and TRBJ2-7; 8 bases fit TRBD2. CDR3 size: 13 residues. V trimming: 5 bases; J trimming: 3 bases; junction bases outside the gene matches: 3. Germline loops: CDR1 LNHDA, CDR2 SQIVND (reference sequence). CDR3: CASSLLADYEQYF. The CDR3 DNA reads TGTGCCAGTAGTTTACTAGCGGACTACGAGCAGTACTTC.

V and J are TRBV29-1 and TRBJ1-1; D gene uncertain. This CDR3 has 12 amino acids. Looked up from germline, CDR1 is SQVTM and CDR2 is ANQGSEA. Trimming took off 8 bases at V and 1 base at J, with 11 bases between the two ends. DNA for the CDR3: TGCAGCACCAGGACCGGGAACACTGAAGCTTTCTTT. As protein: CSTRTGNTEAFF.

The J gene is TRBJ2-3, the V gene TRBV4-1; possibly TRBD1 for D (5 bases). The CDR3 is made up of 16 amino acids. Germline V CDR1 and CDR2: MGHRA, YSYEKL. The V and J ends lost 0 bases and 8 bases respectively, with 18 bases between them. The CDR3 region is CASSQDMKAIRVTQYF. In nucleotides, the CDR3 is TGCGCCAGCAGCCAAGATATGAAGGCCATCAGGGTTACGCAGTATTTT.

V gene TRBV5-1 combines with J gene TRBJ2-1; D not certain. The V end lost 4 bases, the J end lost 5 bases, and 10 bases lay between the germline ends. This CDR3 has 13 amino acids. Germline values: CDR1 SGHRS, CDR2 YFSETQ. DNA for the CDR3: TGCGCCAGCAGCCCCGAGTCGAACAATGAGCAGTTCTTC. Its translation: CASSPESNNEQFF.

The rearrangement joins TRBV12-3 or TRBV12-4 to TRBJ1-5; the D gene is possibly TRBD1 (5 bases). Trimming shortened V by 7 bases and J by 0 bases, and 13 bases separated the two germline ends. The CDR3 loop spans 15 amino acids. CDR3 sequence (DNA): TGTGCCAGCACCTCGGGACGGGTTAGCAATCAGCCCCAGCATTTT. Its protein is CASTSGRVSNQPQHF.

The CDR3 reads CASSQKNGYGYTF. The CDR3, as DNA: TGCGCCAGCAGCCAAAAGAATGGCTATGGCTACACCTTC. The chain employs TRBV4-1 and TRBJ1-2; D gene ambiguous. This CDR3 region has 13 residues. V was clipped by 2 bases and J by 4 bases, with 8 bases between them. CDR1 MGHRA and CDR2 YSYEKL come from the germline V gene.

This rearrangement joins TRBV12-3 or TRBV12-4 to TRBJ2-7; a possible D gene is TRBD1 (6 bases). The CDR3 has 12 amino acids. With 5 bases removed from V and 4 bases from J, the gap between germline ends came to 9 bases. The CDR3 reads CASSLTGYEQYF. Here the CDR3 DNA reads TGTGCCAGCAGTCTGACAGGATACGAGCAGTACTTC.

CDR3 residues: CASSPLVGQNTGELFF. CDR3 DNA sequence: TGTGCCAGCAGCCCCCTTGTGGGCCAGAACACCGGGGAGCTGTTTTTT. The J gene is TRBJ2-2, the V gene TRBV3-1, with D unresolved. Trimming left V 4 bases short and J 1 base short, with 13 bases between. CDR1 and CDR2 (germline): LGHDT, YNNKEL (reference sequence). The CDR3 totals 16 residues.

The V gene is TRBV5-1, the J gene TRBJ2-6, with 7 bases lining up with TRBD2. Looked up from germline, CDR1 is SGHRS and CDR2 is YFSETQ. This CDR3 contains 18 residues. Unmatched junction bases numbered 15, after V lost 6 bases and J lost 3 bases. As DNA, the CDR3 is TGCGCCAGCACCCCGGAGAGCGGGGTGCAGGGTGGGGCCAACGTCCTGACTTTC. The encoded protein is CASTPESGVQGGANVLTF.

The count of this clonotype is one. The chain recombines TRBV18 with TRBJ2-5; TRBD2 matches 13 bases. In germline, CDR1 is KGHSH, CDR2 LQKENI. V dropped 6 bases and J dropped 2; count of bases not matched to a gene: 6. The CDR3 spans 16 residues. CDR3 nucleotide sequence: TGTGCCAGCTCTCTACGACTAGCGGGGGGACAAGAGACCCAGTACTTC. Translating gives CASSLRLAGGQETQYF.

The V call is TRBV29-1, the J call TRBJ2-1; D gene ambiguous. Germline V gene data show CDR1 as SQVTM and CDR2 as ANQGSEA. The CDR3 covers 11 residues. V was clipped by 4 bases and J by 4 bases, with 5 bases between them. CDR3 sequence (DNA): TGCAGCGTTGTACCGTACAATGAGCAGTTCTTC. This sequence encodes CSVVPYNEQFF.

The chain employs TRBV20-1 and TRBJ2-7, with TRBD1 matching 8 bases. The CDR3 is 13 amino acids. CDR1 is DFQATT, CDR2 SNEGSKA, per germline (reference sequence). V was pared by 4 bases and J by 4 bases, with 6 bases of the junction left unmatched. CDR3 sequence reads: CSATPGTGYEQYF. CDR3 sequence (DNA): TGCAGTGCTACCCCCGGGACAGGATACGAGCAGTACTTC.

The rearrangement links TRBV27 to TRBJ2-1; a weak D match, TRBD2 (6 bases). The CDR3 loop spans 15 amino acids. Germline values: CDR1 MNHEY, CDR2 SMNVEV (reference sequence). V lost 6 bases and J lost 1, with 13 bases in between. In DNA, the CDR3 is TGTGCCAGCAGACCCTGGGACTTTTCCTACAATGAGCAGTTCTTC. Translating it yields CASRPWDFSYNEQFF.

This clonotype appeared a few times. CDR3 amino acids: CASSLYLGGNQPQHF. CDR3 bases: TGTGCCAGCAGCTTATATCTGGGAGGCAATCAGCCCCAGCATTTT. The rearrangement joins TRBV7-2 to TRBJ1-5; D unresolved. Trimming removed 2 bases at V and 2 bases at J, with 10 bases between. Germline V gene data show CDR1 as SGHTA and CDR2 as FQGNSA. The CDR3 loop spans 15 amino acids. The variable domain in full, completed from reference TRBV7-2 and TRBJ1-5, reads GAGVSQSPSNKVTEKGKDVELRCDPISGHTALYWYRQSLGQGLEFLIYFQGNSAPDKSGLPSDRFSAERTGGSVSTLTIQRTQQEDSAVYLCASSLYLGGNQPQHFGDGTRLSIL.

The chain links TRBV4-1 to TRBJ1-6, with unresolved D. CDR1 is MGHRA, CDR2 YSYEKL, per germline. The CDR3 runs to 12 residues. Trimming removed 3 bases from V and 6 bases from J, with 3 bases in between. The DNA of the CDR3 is TGCGCCAGCAGCCACGCTAATTCACCCCTCCACTTT. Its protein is CASSHANSPLHF.

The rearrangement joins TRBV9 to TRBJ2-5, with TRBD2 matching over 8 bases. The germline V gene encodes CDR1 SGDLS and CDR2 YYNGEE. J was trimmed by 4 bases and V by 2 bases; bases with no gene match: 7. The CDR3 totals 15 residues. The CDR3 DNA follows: TGTGCCAGCAGCGTCGGCGGGGGGAATCCAGAGACCCAGTACTTC. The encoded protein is CASSVGGGNPETQYF.

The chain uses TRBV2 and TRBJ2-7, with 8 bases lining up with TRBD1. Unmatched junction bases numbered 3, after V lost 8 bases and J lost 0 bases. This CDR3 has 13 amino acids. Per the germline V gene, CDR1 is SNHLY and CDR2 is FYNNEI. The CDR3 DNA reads TGTGCCAGCTGCCAGGGGGCCTCCTACGAGCAGTACGTC. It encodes CASCQGASYEQYV.

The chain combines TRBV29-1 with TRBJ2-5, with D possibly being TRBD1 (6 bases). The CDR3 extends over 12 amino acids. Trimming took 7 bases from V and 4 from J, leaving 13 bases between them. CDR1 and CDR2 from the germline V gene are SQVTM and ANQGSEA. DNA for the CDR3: TGCAGCGCACAGGGTATGGGAGAGACCCAGTACTTC. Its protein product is CSAQGMGETQYF.

The DNA for the CDR3 is TGCGCCAGCAGCCAGGATGGTGGTTACGAGCAGTACTTC. This gives the protein CASSQDGGYEQYF. The chain combines TRBV4-1 with TRBJ2-7, with D uncertain. V was cut by 3 bases and J by 4 bases, with 10 bases left in between. Germline values: CDR1 MGHRA, CDR2 YSYEKL. This CDR3 is built from 13 residues.

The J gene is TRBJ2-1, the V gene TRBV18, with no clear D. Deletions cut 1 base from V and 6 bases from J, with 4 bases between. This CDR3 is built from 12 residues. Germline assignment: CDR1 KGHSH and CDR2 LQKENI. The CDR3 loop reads CASSPRANEQFF. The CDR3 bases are TGTGCCAGCTCACCACGGGCCAATGAGCAGTTCTTC.

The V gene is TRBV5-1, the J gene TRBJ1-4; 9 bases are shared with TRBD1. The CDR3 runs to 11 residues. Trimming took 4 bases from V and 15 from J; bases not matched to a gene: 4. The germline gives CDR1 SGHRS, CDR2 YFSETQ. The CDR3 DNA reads TGCGCCAGCAGCACCGGACAGGGGATGTTTTTT. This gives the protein CASSTGQGMFF.